This T cell receptor (beta chain) came from a study of T cells in localized non-small cell lung cancer. Study-wide findings and caveats: A denser population of T cells in blood accompanied longer overall survival. Adjacent uninvolved lung had the highest clonality, suggesting focused antigen responses. A median about 50 of the top 100 tumor clones appeared in adjacent lung. Tumor samples were not multi-region, leaving intratumor heterogeneity unexcluded.

CDR3 length: 15 residues. Trimming shortened V by 8 bases and J by 4 bases, and 17 bases separated the two germline ends. Germline V gene data show CDR1 as SNHLY and CDR2 as FYNNEI. Profiled with immunoSEQ multiplex PCR; TCRdb holds only in-frame clones, not every one. The repertoire includes around 50,000 clones, 70% to 90% of them detected once, and 15% to 20% sits in the top ten. With regard to this clone: No antigen is known for it.

Sample: peripheral blood, taken before any cancer treatment. The chain has TRBV2 and TRBJ2-2, with D possibly TRBD1 on 5 matching bases. The TCR sequence derives from a male donor aged 60 or older with stage III squamous cell lung carcinoma. This CDR3 reads CASSPGHPGTGELFF. For the CDR3, the DNA is TGTGCCAGCTCCCCCGGACACCCGGGCACCGGGGAGCTGTTTTTT.